This T cell receptor (beta chain) is drawn from a study of cytomegalovirus exposure and HLA in healthy donors. The PCR employed 60 Vbeta primers together with 13 Jbeta primers. Some clones are missing from TCRdb's copy, which holds only in-frame ones; the method was immunoSEQ multiplex PCR. The sample consists of some 74,000 clones, 60% to 75% of them appearing once. The V gene's germline CDR1 is SGHRS and CDR2 YFSETQ. The CDR3 covers 12 residues. Trimming took off 0 bases at V and 5 bases at J, with 2 bases between the two ends. The chain recombines TRBV5-1 with TRBJ1-4; D gene ambiguous. This TCR came from a man in his forties or fifties in good health and CMV-seropositive. Sequenced: PBMCs. CDR3 residues: CASSLANEKLFF. In DNA form, the CDR3 reads TGCGCCAGCAGCTTGGCGAATGAAAAACTGTTTTTT.